Below, 29 T cell receptor beta chains from the same sample are listed, as sequenced in a study of T cells in women clearing cervical HPV infection. Assay used: immunoSEQ multiplex PCR; TCRdb lists only in-frame clones, some missing. The sample totals around 23,000 clones. Sample: blood buffy coat. The receptors were sampled from a woman between 18 and 75 years old with a cervical HPV16 infection that either progressed to CIN3+ or cleared (not recorded which).

Worth noting for this clone: A read error may produce the germline difference seen at one junction end. The read ends 3 residues early relative to the CDR3; the germline J gene fills the gap. Other DNA sequences in the same sample also yield this CDR3. This rearrangement joins TRBV19 to TRBJ1-3; the D is unclear. The CDR3 contains 15 residues. The V gene's germline CDR1 is LNHDA and CDR2 SQIVND (reference sequence). The CDR3 loop reads CASSMLGSSGNTIYF. CDR3 bases read: TGTGCCAGTAGTATGCTGGGCAGCTCTGGAAACACG.

Concerning this clone: The read terminates 3 residues before the CDR3 end, so the remaining end is supplied by the germline J gene. The rearrangement links TRBV6-4 to TRBJ1-1; D is undetermined. The germline CDR1 and CDR2 sequences are MRHNA and SNTAGT. The V end lost 0 bases, the J end lost 1 base, and 6 bases lay between the germline ends. This CDR3 has 14 amino acids. The CDR3 DNA, read in part, is TGTGCCAGCAGTGACTCGTCAGAGAACACTGAA. Protein product: CASSDSSENTE. The complete CDR3 reads CASSDSSENTEAFF.

In regard to this clone: With the read ending 3 residues before the CDR3 end, the germline J gene is used to fill in that end. The chain carries TRBV19 and TRBJ2-5, with 10 bases lining up with TRBD2. There are 15 residues in the CDR3. V shed 3 bases, J shed 4 bases, and the junction held 5 bases outside the gene matches. Looked up from germline, CDR1 is LNHDA and CDR2 is SQIVND (reference sequence). The CDR3 DNA, read in part, is TGTGCCAGTAGTATGCCTAGCGGGAGCTCAGAGACC. Translation: CASSMPSGSSET. The whole CDR3 protein reads CASSMPSGSSETQYF.

A note on this clone: Coverage ceases 3 residues before the CDR3 finishes, and the germline J gene fills in the end. Other DNA sequences in this specimen translate into the identical CDR3. The chain couples TRBV20-1 to TRBJ2-5; 8 nucleotides align to TRBD2. Germline CDR1 DFQATT, CDR2 SNEGSKA (reference sequence). V was pared by 3 bases and J by 2 bases, with 5 bases of the junction left unmatched. CDR3 length equals 14 residues. Incomplete CDR3 DNA: TGCAGTGCTAGGGAAGGGACTAGTCAAGAGACC. Translation gives CSAREGTSQET. The whole CDR3 is CSAREGTSQETQYF.

About this clone itself: The CDR3 end falls 3 residues outside the read, so it is completed with the germline J gene. The chain combines TRBV20-1 with TRBJ2-7, with TRBD2 identical over 8 bases. Germline V gene sequence: CDR1 DFQATT, CDR2 SNEGSKA (reference sequence). The CDR3 spans 15 residues. V dropped 5 bases and J dropped 6; count of bases not matched to a gene: 15. CDR3 protein: CSAPAASGPHAEQYF. The sequenced CDR3 bases are TGCAGTGCTCCGGCGGCTAGCGGGCCCCATGCCGAG.

For this clone: The CDR3 extends 3 residues past the end of the read, so its final part is completed from the germline J gene. V is TRBV7-2 and J is TRBJ2-7; 11 nucleotides line up with TRBD1. CDR3 length: 13 amino acids. Germline assignment: CDR1 SGHTA and CDR2 FQGNSA. The V and J ends lost 8 bases and 6 bases, in that order; junction bases with no gene match: 6. The CDR3 loop is CASSRDRGSEQYF. The sequenced CDR3 bases are TGTGCCAGCTCAAGGGACAGGGGGTCCGAG.

Comments on this clone: The DNA ends 3 residues before the CDR3 does, and the rest of the CDR3 is filled in from the germline J gene. This chain uses TRBV29-1 with TRBJ2-3, with TRBD1 identical over 7 bases. This CDR3 spans 16 amino acids. The germline gives CDR1 SQVTM, CDR2 ANQGSEA. V was pared by 6 bases and J by 6 bases, with 18 bases of the junction left unmatched. The CDR3 spells CSVSAGTDFPPDTQYF. The sequenced CDR3 bases are TGCAGCGTCTCCGCCGGGACAGATTTCCCCCCCGATACG.

On this clone: The read falls 3 residues short of the CDR3 end, and the missing part is taken from the germline J gene. The V and J genes are TRBV6-4 and TRBJ2-5; possible D gene TRBD2, 7 bases. The V gene lost 0 bases and the J gene lost 4 bases, with 12 bases spanning the gap. The CDR3 runs to 15 residues. CDR1 MRHNA and CDR2 SNTAGT come from the germline V gene. The sequenced CDR3 bases are TGTGCCAGCAGTGACTCGGGCGGGGGCGGAGAGACC. Translating it yields CASSDSGGGGET. The full CDR3 reads CASSDSGGGGETQYF.

As regards this clone: The read is 3 residues too short to cover the CDR3 end, so that end is filled in from the germline J gene. The rearrangement uses TRBV2 and TRBJ2-4; 7 nucleotides match TRBD2. Germline values: CDR1 SNHLY, CDR2 FYNNEI. There are 12 residues in the CDR3. CDR3 in amino acids: CASKGGEVGQYF. CDR3 bases read: TGTGCCAGCAAGGGAGGGGAGGTTGGT.

The sequenced CDR3 bases are TGCAGCGTTGGCAGAGACAGGGAAGGAGGC. Its protein product is CSVGRDREGG. The CDR3 as a whole reads CSVGRDREGGYTF. V is TRBV29-1 and J is TRBJ1-2; 7 positions agree with TRBD1. Sequencing ends 3 residues short of the CDR3 end; the germline J gene provides the rest. This CDR3 region has 13 residues. Germline V CDR1 and CDR2: SQVTM, ANQGSEA.

Worth noting for this clone: Read coverage stops 3 residues before the CDR3 terminus; the germline J gene supplies the remainder. The V call is TRBV11-3, the J call TRBJ2-1; the match to TRBD2 covers 7 bases. The CDR3 runs 14 residues. The V segment lost 0 bases and the J segment 5 bases; nucleotides outside the gene matches: 1. Germline-derived CDR1 and CDR2 are SGHNT and YENEEA. The CDR3 sequence is CASSLEGLHNEQFF. Incomplete CDR3 DNA: TGTGCCAGCAGCTTAGAGGGACTACACAATGAG.

A word on this clone: The CDR3 end falls 3 residues outside the read, so it is completed with the germline J gene. This chain joins TRBV7-3 and TRBJ2-1; 11 nucleotides agree with TRBD2. The CDR3 has 16 residues. After removal of 5 bases from V and 0 bases from J, the junction contained 3 bases not matched to a gene. Germline values: CDR1 SGHTA, CDR2 FQGTGA. The CDR3 sequence: CASSGTSGHSYNEQFF. The DNA read from the CDR3 is TGTGCCAGCAGCGGGACTAGCGGCCACTCCTACAATGAG.

About this clone: The read halts 3 residues ahead of the CDR3 end, with the missing end drawn from the germline J gene. The chain uses TRBV19 and TRBJ1-2; the D gene is possibly TRBD1 (5 bases). This CDR3 has 17 residues. Trimming removed 6 bases at V and 4 bases at J, with 24 bases between. Per germline, CDR1 LNHDA and CDR2 SQIVND (reference sequence). The CDR3 DNA, read in part, is TGTGCCAGTAGCTGGGGCAGGGACTCAACTACCGTCTATGGC. Translated: CASSWGRDSTTVYG. The full CDR3 is CASSWGRDSTTVYGYTF.

With regard to this clone: The DNA ends 3 residues before the CDR3 does, and the rest of the CDR3 is filled in from the germline J gene. The chain is built from TRBV7-3 and TRBJ1-4, with TRBD1 matching 7 bases. CDR3 length equals 15 residues. Germline assignment: CDR1 SGHTA and CDR2 FQGTGA. CDR3 amino acids: CASSPTGAGANVLFF. The covered CDR3 bases are TGTGCCAGCAGCCCTACAGGGGCCGGGGCCAACGTA.

With regard to this clone: Read coverage stops 3 residues before the CDR3 terminus; the germline J gene supplies the remainder. The chain joins TRBV7-9 to TRBJ2-7; 7 bases agree with TRBD2. Trimming removed 5 bases from V and 3 bases from J; junction bases left unmatched: 1. The CDR3 contains 12 residues. CDR1 and CDR2 from the germline V gene are SEHNR and FQNEAQ (reference sequence). CDR3 residues: CASSGDYYEQYF. The DNA read from the CDR3 is TGTGCCAGCAGCGGGGACTACTACGAG.

Worth noting for this clone: The missing CDR3 end, 3 residues past where the read stops, is filled in from the germline J gene. The V gene is TRBV7-9, the J gene TRBJ1-4; TRBD1 aligns across 8 bases. Trimming at V came to 5 bases and at J to 5 bases, leaving 4 bases not matched to a gene. The CDR3 consists of 14 residues. Germline lookup yields CDR1 SEHNR and CDR2 FQNEAQ (reference sequence). The CDR3 DNA, read in part, is TGTGCCAGCAGCGACCGGGACAGGAATGAAAAA. Translated, it gives CASSDRDRNEK. Given in full, the CDR3 is CASSDRDRNEKLFF.

On this clone itself: The observed sequence ends 3 residues before the CDR3 terminus, with the missing tail filled in from the germline J gene. The V gene is TRBV19, the J gene TRBJ2-7; D may be TRBD1 (6 bases). The V and J ends lost 2 bases and 2 bases respectively, with 13 bases between them. The CDR3 extends over 15 amino acids. Germline V gene sequence: CDR1 LNHDA, CDR2 SQIVND (reference sequence). CDR3 sequence: CASSIWGQGTYEQYF. The CDR3 DNA, read in part, is TGTGCCAGTAGTATATGGGGGCAGGGTACCTACGAG.

For this clone: The CDR3 end lies 3 residues beyond the end of the read and is filled in from the germline J gene. This chain uses TRBV30 with TRBJ2-3; D uncertain. Per germline, CDR1 GTSNPN and CDR2 SVGIG (reference sequence). This CDR3 has 13 amino acids. V was shortened by 0 bases and J by 0 bases, with 4 bases between the two germline ends. The sequenced part of the CDR3 DNA is TGTGCCTGGAGTGTGGCTAGCACAGATACG. It is translated as CAWSVASTDT. The full-length CDR3 reads as CAWSVASTDTQYF.

Points on this clone: The read comes to an end 3 residues before the CDR3 does, leaving the germline J gene to fill in the end. The V and J genes are TRBV7-3 and TRBJ2-1, with 11 positions matching TRBD2. The CDR3 loop spans 17 amino acids. CDR1 is SGHTA, CDR2 FQGTGA, per germline. J lost 5 bases, V lost 2 bases, and 8 bases had no gene match. CDR3: CASSLRSGTSGNNEQFF. CDR3 DNA, as far as it was read: TGTGCCAGCAGCTTACGGTCCGGGACTAGCGGAAACAATGAG.

A remark on this clone: The read gets to within 3 residues of the CDR3 end, and the germline J gene fills in the rest. The V and J genes are TRBV2 and TRBJ1-5, with D perhaps matching TRBD1 (5 bases). Looked up from germline, CDR1 is SNHLY and CDR2 is FYNNEI. This CDR3 comprises 14 residues. V lost 4 bases and J lost 4, with 11 bases in between. The CDR3 DNA, read in part, is TGTGCCAGCAGTGCTGGGGCAGGGAATCAGCCC. Encoded protein: CASSAGAGNQP. The full CDR3 reads CASSAGAGNQPQHF.

Points on this clone: Read coverage stops 3 residues before the CDR3 terminus; the germline J gene supplies the remainder. V and J are TRBV29-1 and TRBJ1-2; 10 bases map to TRBD1. The CDR3 runs 16 residues. From germline, CDR1 is SQVTM and CDR2 ANQGSEA. The CDR3 spells CSVVWGFRQGAYDYTF. The CDR3 DNA, read in part, is TGCAGCGTTGTTTGGGGATTCCGACAGGGGGCCTACGAC.

Concerning this clone: The read terminates 3 residues before the CDR3 end, so the remaining end is supplied by the germline J gene. The chain is built from TRBV30 and TRBJ2-3, with a possible D match to TRBD1 (6 bases). The germline V gene encodes CDR1 GTSNPN and CDR2 SVGIG (reference sequence). This CDR3 comprises 13 residues. CDR3 DNA, as far as it was read: TGTGCCGGATCAACAGGGATTCAGGCGCCG. It translates to CAGSTGIQAP. The full CDR3 is CAGSTGIQAPQYF.

With regard to this clone: The read ends 3 residues shy of where the CDR3 ends; the end is completed using the germline J gene. This chain links TRBV29-1 with TRBJ2-1; D is perhaps TRBD2 (5 bases). This CDR3 has 13 amino acids. The ends were cut back, 0 bases at V and 8 bases at J, with 11 bases in the middle. Per the germline V gene, CDR1 is SQVTM and CDR2 is ANQGSEA. The CDR3 sequence: CSVEEDSRDEQFF. CDR3 DNA (partial): TGCAGCGTTGAAGAGGACTCCCGGGATGAG.

Note on this clone: The observed sequence ends 3 residues before the CDR3 terminus, with the missing tail filled in from the germline J gene. This chain joins TRBV5-1 and TRBJ2-3; 7 positions agree with TRBD2. V was clipped by 4 bases and J by 2 bases; unmatched bases: 7. Germline CDR1 and CDR2: SGHRS and YFSETQ. The CDR3 covers 15 residues. CDR3 DNA, as far as it was read: TGCGCCAGCAGCCGCGACGGGACTACCACAGATACG. Amino acids: CASSRDGTTTDT. From start to end, the CDR3 is CASSRDGTTTDTQYF. The whole variable domain, remainder taken from reference TRBV5-1 and TRBJ2-3, is KAGVTQTPRYLIKTRGQQVTLSCSPISGHRSVSWYQQTPGQGLQFLFEYFSETQRNKGNFPGRFSGRQFSNSRSEMNVSTLELGDSALYLCASSRDGTTTDTQYFGPGTRLTVL.

With regard to this clone: The CDR3 is cut off 3 residues early in the read; its end comes from the germline J gene. J is TRBJ2-7 and V is TRBV20-1, with TRBD1 matching 8 bases. The CDR3 is 15 residues long. From germline, CDR1 is DFQATT and CDR2 SNEGSKA (reference sequence). V gave up 2 bases and J gave up 6 bases; unmatched junction bases: 12. The sequenced CDR3 bases are TGCAGTGCTAGACCCACCGGGACAGGACAAGGCGAG. Encoded protein: CSARPTGTGQGE. The full-length CDR3 reads as CSARPTGTGQGEQYF.

As concerns this clone: The CDR3 end lies 3 residues beyond the end of the read and is filled in from the germline J gene. The V and J genes are TRBV29-1 and TRBJ2-1, with a tentative D call TRBD2 (6 bases). The CDR3 consists of 16 residues. Looked up from germline, CDR1 is SQVTM and CDR2 is ANQGSEA. Trimming removed 0 bases from V and 1 base from J, with 13 bases in between. The CDR3 DNA, read in part, is TGCAGCGTTGAAGATCTGGGGGGAGGATCCTACAATGAG. As protein: CSVEDLGGGSYNE. From start to end, the CDR3 is CSVEDLGGGSYNEQFF.

A note on this clone: The read finishes 3 residues shy of the CDR3 end, and the germline J gene is used to complete it. This sequence joins TRBV7-9 and TRBJ2-3; D might be TRBD1 or TRBD2, each matching 5 bases. CDR1 and CDR2 (germline): SEHNR, FQNEAQ (reference sequence). The CDR3 spans 13 residues. CDR3 DNA (partial): TGTGCCAGCACCTTGGGGAGAGGGGAGACG. Amino acids: CASTLGRGET. The CDR3 reads in full as CASTLGRGETQYF.

Concerning this clone itself: The CDR3 extends 3 residues past the end of the read, so its final part is completed from the germline J gene. V gene TRBV20-1 combines with J gene TRBJ2-1; a weak D match, TRBD1 (6 bases). CDR1 and CDR2 (germline): DFQATT, SNEGSKA (reference sequence). There are 13 residues in the CDR3. The V end was cut by 4 bases, the J end by 4 bases, with 11 bases between. The CDR3 loop is CSATGVRYNEQFF. CDR3 bases read: TGCAGTGCTACAGGGGTTCGATACAATGAG.

Of note for this clone: The read falls 3 residues short of the CDR3 end, and the missing part is taken from the germline J gene. This chain connects TRBV6-2 or TRBV6-3 to TRBJ1-1; possibly TRBD1 for D (5 bases). Per the germline V gene, CDR1 is MNHEY and CDR2 is SVGEGT. The CDR3 has 15 amino acids. V was shortened by 7 bases and J by 0 bases, with 15 bases between the two germline ends. CDR3 region: CASIPWGEMNTEAFF. The sequenced CDR3 bases are TGTGCCAGCATCCCTTGGGGCGAAATGAACACTGAA.